The TCR beta chain under discussion was sequenced for a study of blood T cell repertoires in COVID-19. The wider study: Sites in the United States, Italy and Spain provided acute and convalescent COVID-19 samples. PBMCs, B-cell-depleted T cells, or T cells were the source of the cDNA or gDNA that made up the material.

Authors' processing steps: Amplified reference gene primers provided the basis for estimating nucleated cell counts. The data were produced by immunoSEQ multiplex PCR, yet TCRdb's version contains in-frame clones alone and is incomplete. The V and J calls and clone size come from that table; D and trimming were worked out from the DNA. The table records around 87,000 clones, 75% to 90% of them present only once. Per the germline V gene, CDR1 is GTSNPN and CDR2 is SVGIG (reference sequence). The CDR3 consists of 15 residues. The V and J ends lost 1 base and 0 bases, in that order; junction bases with no gene match: 2.

The source is a human donor with active COVID-19. The donor label of this sample is uncertain. The chain carries TRBV30 and TRBJ1-5, with 8 nucleotides matching TRBD1. Sequenced sample: peripheral blood. CDR3 DNA sequence: TGTGCCTGGAGTGGGCAGGGGGCTAGCAATCAGCCCCAGCATTTT. Translation: CAWSGQGASNQPQHF.